This T cell receptor (beta chain) was obtained from a study of T cells in Graves' hyperthyroidism and ophthalmopathy. The study's findings and limits: Ophthalmopathy was predicted by the model a median of approximately 6 months ahead of onset.

This clonotype showed up just a few times. Antigen: not known. CDR1 is KGHDR and CDR2 is SFDVKD in the germline V gene. V lost 9 bases, J lost 4 bases, and 4 bases stayed unmatched. The CDR3 covers 12 residues. Amplification targeted TCR beta CDR3 regions from RNA transcripts. The TCR CDR3 first-round RT-PCR relied on the HTBI primer set. TCRdb used MiXCR to reprocess the multiplex PCR reads, holding one entry per CDR3 protein. The sample has hundreds of thousands of distinct CDR3 sequences, approximately 15% seen once. Based on clinical symptoms, serum thyroxine and TRAb, thyroid ultrasound and orbital computed tomography, diagnoses were reached.

The chain couples TRBV24-1 to TRBJ2-5; 7 bases fit TRBD2. Material: blood. The receptor was derived from a young woman with Graves' hyperthyroidism. The CDR3 protein is CATSTSRETQYF. The CDR3 nucleotides read TGTGCCACCTCGACTAGCCGAGAGACCCAGTACTTC.